This entry is about one T cell receptor (beta chain). The entry originates in a study of blood T cell repertoires in COVID-19. Background on the study: COVID-19 samples from acute and convalescent phases originated in the United States, Italy and Spain. T cells, B-cell-depleted T cells, or PBMCs supplied cDNA or gDNA.

TCRdb's copy holds only in-frame clones and misses some; the assay was immunoSEQ multiplex PCR. The table shows roughly 300,000 clones, with approximately 84% occurring only once. Looked up from germline, CDR1 is SQVTM and CDR2 is ANQGSEA. The V and J ends lost 6 bases and 5 bases respectively, with 17 bases between them. The CDR3 covers 14 residues. The sequenced material came from peripheral blood. This rearrangement joins TRBV29-1 to TRBJ2-1; D not resolved. The sequence came from a human donor with COVID-19, enrolled during active disease. The donor label of this sample is uncertain. CDR3 coding DNA: TGCAGCGTCATCCCTACCCCCCCACACAATGAGCAGTTCTTC. Translated: CSVIPTPPHNEQFF.